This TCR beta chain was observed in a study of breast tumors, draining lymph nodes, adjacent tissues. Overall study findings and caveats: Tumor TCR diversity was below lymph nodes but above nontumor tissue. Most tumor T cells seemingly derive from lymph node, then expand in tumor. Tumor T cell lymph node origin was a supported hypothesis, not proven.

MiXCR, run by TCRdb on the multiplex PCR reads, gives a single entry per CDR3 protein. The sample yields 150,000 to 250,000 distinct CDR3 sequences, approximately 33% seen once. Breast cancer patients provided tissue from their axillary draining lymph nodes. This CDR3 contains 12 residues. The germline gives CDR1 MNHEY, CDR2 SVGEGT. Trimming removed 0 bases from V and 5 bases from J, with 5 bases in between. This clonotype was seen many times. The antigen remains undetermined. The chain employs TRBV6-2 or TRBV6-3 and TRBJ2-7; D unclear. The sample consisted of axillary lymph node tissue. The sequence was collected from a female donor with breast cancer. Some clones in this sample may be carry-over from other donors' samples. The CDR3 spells CASSYSQDEQYF. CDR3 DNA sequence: TGTGCCAGCAGTTACTCGCAGGACGAGCAGTACTTC.